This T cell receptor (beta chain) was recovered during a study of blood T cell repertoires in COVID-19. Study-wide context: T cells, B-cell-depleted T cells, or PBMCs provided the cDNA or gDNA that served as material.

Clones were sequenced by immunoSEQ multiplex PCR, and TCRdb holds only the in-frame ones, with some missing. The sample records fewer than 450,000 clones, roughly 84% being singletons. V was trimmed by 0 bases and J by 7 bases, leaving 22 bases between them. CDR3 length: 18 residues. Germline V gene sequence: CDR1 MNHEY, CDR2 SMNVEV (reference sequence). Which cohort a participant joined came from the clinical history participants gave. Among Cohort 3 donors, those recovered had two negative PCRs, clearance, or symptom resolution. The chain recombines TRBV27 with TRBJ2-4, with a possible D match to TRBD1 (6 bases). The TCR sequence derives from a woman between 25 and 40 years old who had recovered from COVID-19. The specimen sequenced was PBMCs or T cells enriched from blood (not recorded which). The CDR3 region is CASSLSPIFWVGANIQYF. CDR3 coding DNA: TGTGCCAGCAGTTTATCGCCCATCTTTTGGGTGGGGGCGAACATTCAGTACTTC.